These 27 T cell receptor beta chains were sequenced from one sample in a study of T cells in Graves' hyperthyroidism and ophthalmopathy. Amplification of TCR beta CDR3 regions was performed using RNA transcripts as template. Primed by the HTBI set, a first-round RT-PCR was run on the TCR CDR3. TCRdb redid the calling of the multiplex PCR reads with MiXCR, one entry per CDR3 protein. The sample has about 420,000 distinct CDR3 sequences, approximately 13% seen once; the top ten hold 5.3%. The sample comprised blood. The origin of the receptors is a woman aged 18-29 years with Graves' hyperthyroidism.

This clonotype was seen a few times. The V call is TRBV19, the J call TRBJ2-7, with TRBD1 matching 9 bases. There are 15 residues in the CDR3. CDR1 LNHDA and CDR2 SQIVND come from the germline V gene (reference sequence). J was trimmed by 6 bases and V by 6 bases; bases with no gene match: 12. CDR3 coding DNA: TGTGCCAGTAGCTCAACCGGGACAGGGAATCGCGAGCAGTACTTC. It codes for CASSSTGTGNREQYF. Based on the CDR3 plus reference TRBV19 and TRBJ2-7, the full variable domain is DGGITQSPKYLFRKEGQNVTLSCEQNLNHDAMYWYRQDPGQGLRLIYYSQIVNDFQKGDIAEGYSVSREKKESFPLTVTSAQKNPTAFYLCASSSTGTGNREQYFGPGTRLTVT.

This clonotype was recorded once. No conserved phenylalanine or tryptophan is present at the end of the CDR3, so a read error is the likely explanation. This chain links TRBV11-3 with TRBJ1-1; D remains ambiguous. Germline CDR1 SGHNT, CDR2 YENEEA. The CDR3 has 13 amino acids. V lost 5 bases to trimming and J lost 1 base, with 8 bases between them. As DNA, the CDR3 is TGTGCCAGCAGCCAGAATAGGAACACTGAAGCTTTCTTA. Its protein is CASSQNRNTEAFL.

The V gene is TRBV27, the J gene TRBJ1-1, with TRBD1 matching over 11 bases. The CDR3 extends over 16 amino acids. Unmatched junction bases numbered 6, after V lost 2 bases and J lost 4 bases. Per the germline V gene, CDR1 is MNHEY and CDR2 is SMNVEV (reference sequence). As DNA, the CDR3 is TGTGCCAGCAGTTTAGGGACAGGGGGGGGTATCACTGAAGCTTTCTTT. Translating gives CASSLGTGGGITEAFF.

This clonotype occurred many times. V is TRBV5-1 and J is TRBJ2-5; TRBD1 matches at 7 bases. This CDR3 is 15 amino acids long. Germline trimming cut 3 bases from V and 1 base from J; bases unmatched to any gene: 6. Germline CDR1 SGHRS, CDR2 YFSETQ. The CDR3 nucleotides read TGCGCCAGCAGCTACCGAGGGACAGTCCAAGAGACCCAGTACTTC. Its translation: CASSYRGTVQETQYF.

The chain has TRBV28 and TRBJ1-3, with 8 bases matching TRBD1. After removal of 3 bases from V and 2 bases from J, the junction contained 3 bases not matched to a gene. The CDR3 sequence is 15 residues long. Germline CDR1 reads MDHEN; CDR2 reads SYDVKM. CDR3 DNA sequence: TGTGCCAGCAGTTTTCAGGACAGGGCTGGAAACACCATATATTTT. It encodes CASSFQDRAGNTIYF.

This clonotype appeared a few times. This chain uses TRBV4-1 with TRBJ2-2; 16 bases fit TRBD2. There are 19 residues in the CDR3. Germline values: CDR1 MGHRA, CDR2 YSYEKL. J gave up 4 bases and V 4 bases, and 9 bases lay outside the gene matches. The CDR3 loop reads CASSPTRGLAGGGTGELFF. CDR3 DNA: TGCGCCAGCAGCCCGACCAGGGGACTAGCGGGAGGGGGCACCGGGGAGCTGTTTTTT.

This clonotype was counted a few times. A junction end diverges from the germline sequence, so it may reflect a read error. The CDR3 DNA reads TGTGCCAGCAGCCGGGGAAGTTACGGGCAGTACTTC. It translates to CASSRGSYGQYF. This chain links TRBV28 with TRBJ2-7, with TRBD2 as a possible D gene (5 bases). The CDR3 runs 12 residues. CDR1 and CDR2 (germline): MDHEN, SYDVKM.

This clonotype was recorded at least ten times. This chain connects TRBV12-5 to TRBJ2-1; 10 nucleotides line up with TRBD2. Trimming cost V 4 bases and J 8 bases; bases outside gene matches: 11. CDR3 length: 16 amino acids. Germline CDR1 reads LGHNT; CDR2 reads FRNRAP. The CDR3 spells CASGSLAGVRLYEQFF. The DNA of the CDR3 is TGTGCTAGTGGTTCTCTAGCGGGAGTTAGATTATATGAGCAGTTCTTC.

This clonotype was seen at least ten times. This CDR3 reads CASNLGQIKIHEQYF. The CDR3 DNA is TGTGCCAGCAACCTGGGACAGATTAAGATCCACGAGCAGTACTTC. The V call is TRBV9, the J call TRBJ2-7, with 7 bases fitting TRBD1. Trimming took 6 bases from V and 5 from J; bases not matched to a gene: 14. The CDR3 is 15 amino acids. The germline CDR1 and CDR2 sequences are SGDLS and YYNGEE.

J is TRBJ1-5 and V is TRBV20-1; no firm D call. Germline CDR1 and CDR2: DFQATT and SNEGSKA (reference sequence). The CDR3 is 15 residues long. Trimming left V 6 bases short and J 1 base short, with 16 bases between. CDR3 protein: CSARPGKGSNQPQHF. The DNA of the CDR3 is TGCAGTGCCCGGCCCGGAAAGGGCAGCAATCAGCCCCAGCATTTT.

Regarding this clonotype: It may be a read error: a sequence one base away is much more abundant. This sequence joins TRBV24-1 and TRBJ2-5; D unclear. Germline CDR1 reads KGHDR; CDR2 reads SFDVKD. The ends were cut back, 5 bases at V and 1 base at J, with 10 bases in the middle. This CDR3 region has 14 residues. CDR3 sequence (DNA): TGTGCCACCAGTGTGTCAACGTTCCAAGAGACCCAGTACTTC. This sequence encodes CATSVSTFQETQYF.

This clonotype appeared many times. V usage is TRBV3-1 and J usage is TRBJ1-1, with 8 bases lining up with TRBD1. Germline V gives CDR1 LGHDT, CDR2 YNNKEL (reference sequence). The CDR3 is 19 amino acids. V lost 5 bases to trimming and J lost 4 bases; unmatched junction nucleotides: 21. The CDR3 DNA reads TGTGCCAGCAGCTTTCGGCCCCCGGAAAGGACAGGGTTTGGCACTGAAGCTTTCTTT. Protein: CASSFRPPERTGFGTEAFF.

Here the CDR3 reads CASSQEESGANVLTF. CDR3 in DNA: TGCGCCAGCAGCCAAGAAGAGTCTGGGGCCAACGTCCTGACTTTC. The chain is built from TRBV4-3 and TRBJ2-6; no definite D call. The V end was cut by 0 bases, the J end by 1 base, with 4 bases between. Germline V CDR1 and CDR2: LGHNA, YSLEER. The CDR3 extends over 15 amino acids.

There are a few counts of this clonotype. V is TRBV9 and J is TRBJ1-6; a possible D gene is TRBD1 (6 bases). The CDR3 is 15 residues long. CDR1 SGDLS and CDR2 YYNGEE come from the germline V gene. The V end lost 1 base, the J end lost 7 bases, and 12 bases lay between the germline ends. CDR3 DNA: TGTGCCAGCAGCGTATACGACAGGTCGAATTCACCCCTCCACTTT. Protein product: CASSVYDRSNSPLHF.

This clonotype was seen ten or more times. This sequence joins TRBV15 and TRBJ2-1; no reliable D call. The CDR3 is 14 amino acids. Looked up from germline, CDR1 is LNHNV and CDR2 is YYDKDF (reference sequence). The V end lost 0 bases, the J end lost 7 bases, and 10 bases lay between the germline ends. This CDR3 is CATSRDHFENEQFF. CDR3 DNA: TGTGCCACCAGCAGAGACCATTTCGAAAATGAGCAGTTCTTC. Combining the CDR3 with reference TRBV15 and TRBJ2-1 gives the whole variable domain DAMVIQNPRYQVTQFGKPVTLSCSQTLNHNVMYWYQQKSSQAPKLLFHYYDKDFNNEADTPDNFQSRRPNTSFCFLDIRSPGLGDTAMYLCATSRDHFENEQFFGPGTRLTVL.

This clonotype was observed at least ten times. V and J are TRBV20-1 and TRBJ2-7, with TRBD2 matching 11 bases. CDR3 size: 18 residues. From germline, CDR1 is DFQATT and CDR2 SNEGSKA (reference sequence). V lost 1 base to trimming and J lost 2 bases; unmatched junction nucleotides: 13. This CDR3 is CSARGVRVSGRDPYEQYF. CDR3 DNA: TGCAGTGCTAGAGGAGTCAGAGTTAGCGGGAGGGATCCCTACGAGCAGTACTTC.

The rearrangement uses TRBV5-5 and TRBJ2-2, with D tentatively TRBD1 (6 bases). Germline CDR1 and CDR2: SGHKS and YYEKEE (reference sequence). The V end was cut by 2 bases, the J end by 2 bases, with 13 bases between. The CDR3 has 16 amino acids. CDR3: CASSLWDIPNTGELFF. As DNA, the CDR3 is TGTGCCAGCAGCTTATGGGACATACCTAACACCGGGGAGCTGTTTTTT.

This clonotype was detected only a few times. The chain couples TRBV12-3 or TRBV12-4 to TRBJ2-7, with D perhaps TRBD1 (5 bases). CDR3 length equals 15 residues. Trimming cost V 1 base and J 4 bases, with 14 bases left between them. This CDR3 reads CASSLGAGPLYEQYF. The DNA for the CDR3 is TGTGCCAGCAGTTTAGGGGCAGGGCCCCTTTACGAGCAGTACTTC.

This clonotype appeared many times. The chain links TRBV5-1 to TRBJ1-1, with D possibly being TRBD1 (6 bases). The length of the CDR3 is 15 residues. Trimming removed 4 bases from V and 0 bases from J, with 13 bases in between. In germline, CDR1 is SGHRS, CDR2 YFSETQ. The chain's CDR3 is CASSRTELMNTEAFF. The CDR3 nucleotides read TGCGCCAGCAGCCGGACAGAGCTCATGAACACTGAAGCTTTCTTT.

This clonotype was counted between two and nine times. The chain has TRBV29-1 and TRBJ1-2; D perhaps matches TRBD1 (6 bases). CDR1 and CDR2 (germline): SQVTM, ANQGSEA. V was trimmed by 3 bases and J by 4 bases, leaving 18 bases between them. This CDR3 region has 15 residues. In nucleotides, the CDR3 is TGCAGCGTTGACAGGGGCCCAGCTCCTAGCTATGGCTACACCTTC. Translation gives CSVDRGPAPSYGYTF.

The gene calls are TRBV11-2 and TRBJ2-1; 7 nucleotides align to TRBD2. V lost 4 bases, J lost 4 bases, and 10 bases stayed unmatched. Germline CDR1 SGHAT, CDR2 FQNNGV. The CDR3 has 16 residues. The CDR3 is CASSSSLAAMYNEQFF. For the CDR3, the DNA is TGTGCCAGCAGCTCTAGCCTAGCGGCAATGTACAATGAGCAGTTCTTC.

This clonotype has more than one count but fewer than ten. CDR3 DNA sequence: TGTGCCAGCAGTTACCCTTTTGGACAGGGGAACTATGGCTACACCTTC. The encoded protein is CASSYPFGQGNYGYTF. The rearrangement links TRBV6-5 to TRBJ1-2; TRBD1 aligns across 9 bases. Germline values: CDR1 MNHEY, CDR2 SVGAGI. The CDR3 covers 16 residues. V shed 2 bases, J shed 2 bases, and the junction held 6 bases outside the gene matches.

This clonotype occurred many times. V and J are TRBV6-4 and TRBJ1-2, with a possible D match to TRBD1 (6 bases). CDR1 is MRHNA, CDR2 SNTAGT, per germline. CDR3 length: 15 amino acids. V dropped 9 bases and J dropped 2 bases, with 19 bases sitting between them. CDR3 sequence reads: CARGGGLTANYGYTF. The CDR3 bases are TGTGCCAGAGGGGGGGGACTGACTGCGAACTATGGCTACACCTTC.

On this clonotype: This may be a read error: a much more frequent sequence differs by one nucleotide. The J gene is TRBJ2-3, the V gene TRBV5-1; 7 positions match TRBD2. The CDR3 has 15 residues. From germline, CDR1 is SGHRS and CDR2 YFSETQ. CDR3 nucleotides: TGCGCCGGCAGCTTGAGCGGGATTAGCACAGATACGCAGTATTTT. Translated: CAGSLSGISTDTQYF.

This clonotype appeared many times. The rearrangement joins TRBV6-1 to TRBJ1-1; TRBD1 matches at 7 bases. Germline V lookup: CDR1 MNHNS, CDR2 SASEGT. The V gene end was trimmed by 5 bases and the J gene end by 0 bases; junction bases not matched to a gene: 9. CDR3 length equals 16 residues. The CDR3 bases are TGTGCCAGCAGTCAGAGGACAGGATTGATGAACACTGAAGCTTTCTTT. Translated: CASSQRTGLMNTEAFF.

This clonotype has at least ten counts. The chain couples TRBV7-6 to TRBJ2-3; D possibly corresponds to TRBD1 (6 bases). Trimming took off 3 bases at V and 0 bases at J, with 10 bases between the two ends. Germline values: CDR1 SGHVS, CDR2 FNYEAQ. This CDR3 region has 15 residues. The CDR3 is CASSFNRASTDTQYF. CDR3 DNA: TGTGCCAGCAGCTTTAACAGGGCTAGCACAGATACGCAGTATTTT.

The CDR3: CASSLSAGGVYTEAFF. The DNA of the CDR3 is TGTGCCAGCAGTTTATCGGCAGGGGGCGTGTACACTGAAGCTTTCTTT. The genes are TRBV28 and TRBJ1-1, with TRBD1 identical over 8 bases. The CDR3 has 16 residues. Germline CDR1 is MDHEN and CDR2 is SYDVKM. Trimming at V came to 1 base and at J to 3 bases, leaving 7 bases not matched to a gene.